This TCR beta chain was documented in a study of T-cell memory formation after mild COVID-19. Germline V gene sequence: CDR1 SGHVS, CDR2 FNYEAQ. V lost 7 bases and J 0 bases, leaving 10 bases between the germline ends. This CDR3 contains 14 residues. With regard to this clonotype: The antigen is not known.

Regarding the study as a whole: Nothing showed for sure that second-wave clones peaking on day 37 were SARS-CoV-2 specific.

TCRdb redid the calling of the 5' RACE reads with MiXCR, one entry per CDR3 protein. The table shows 250,000 to 300,000 distinct CDR3 sequences, with around 15% occurring only once. J is TRBJ2-1 and V is TRBV7-6; possibly TRBD1 for D (5 bases). Sequencing was performed on PBMCs or a T cell subset sorted from them (not recorded which). This sequence originates from a young man who had mild COVID-19 (a few samples of this study predate the infection). Cell type and time point are not known. CDR3 loop: CASTQGSSYNEQFF. The CDR3 DNA reads as TGTGCCAGCACTCAGGGTAGCTCCTACAATGAGCAGTTCTTC.